This TCR beta chain is from a study of CD8 T cells in ankylosing spondylitis. Study findings and constraints: Prior work had noted some motif variants in reactive arthritis blood and synovial fluid. What seemed typical of ankylosing spondylitis blood was a TCR beta motif built from several highly homologous variants. Disease-linked clones reportedly concentrated significantly in matched ankylosing spondylitis synovial fluid. Disease-linked clones were CD8+ and relatively rare in peripheral blood.

The TCR beta libraries were generated through quantitative 5'-RACE incorporating molecular barcodes. TCRdb reprocessed the 5' RACE reads with MiXCR, giving one entry per CDR3 protein. Of fewer than 550,000 distinct CDR3 sequences in the sample, roughly 5% were seen once. This clonotype was counted ten times or more. Antigen specificity is unknown. The sample consisted of blood, either unsorted or a sorted T cell fraction (not recorded which). The TCR originated in a male donor with ankylosing spondylitis.

DNA of the CDR3: TGTGCCAGCAGCAACCGGGACCTCTTCCCGAGGAACACTGAAGCTTTCTTT. It is translated as CASSNRDLFPRNTEAFF. This chain connects TRBV6-1 to TRBJ1-1; possibly TRBD1 for D (5 bases). CDR1 MNHNS and CDR2 SASEGT come from the germline V gene. V shed 6 bases and J shed 1 base, with 21 bases lying between them. The CDR3 runs to 17 residues.